This T cell receptor (beta chain) was sequenced in a study of tumor and adjacent non-tumor tissue in lung cancer. The length of the CDR3 is 14 residues. Germline CDR1 reads SQVTM; CDR2 reads ANQGSEA. The library came from three nested PCR rounds adapted from ARM-PCR protocols. TCRdb processed the multiplex PCR reads anew with MiXCR; each CDR3 protein has one entry. The sample lists under 95,000 distinct CDR3 sequences, 65% to 85% occurring once. The template was RNA from unsorted bulk tissue. The normal lung tissue was taken more than 3 cm from the tumor edge. The V and J genes are TRBV29-1 and TRBJ2-2, with D perhaps given as TRBD1 or TRBD2 (6 bases each). The sample consisted of distant non-tumor lung tissue. The TCR sequence derives from a man between 60 and 70 years old with non-small cell lung cancer. CDR3 bases: TGCAGTGCCCAGGACAAGGGGGGAACCGGGGAGCTGTTTTTT. This sequence encodes CSAQDKGGTGELFF.